This record looks at one T cell receptor beta chain sequence and its context. The entry originates in a study of control samples from healthy donors and cancer patients. Generated by immunoSEQ multiplex PCR, the TCRdb table keeps only in-frame clones and is missing some. The repertoire has roughly 120,000 clones, 85% to 95% of them found once; the top ten carry 1.7%. The CDR3 is 14 residues long. J was trimmed by 7 bases and V by 8 bases; bases with no gene match: 11. Germline assignment: CDR1 MNHEY and CDR2 SVGAGI. J is TRBJ2-1 and V is TRBV6-5, with 7 bases that match TRBD1. The specimen sequenced was PBMCs. This sequence originates from a man between 50 and 59 years old with head and neck cancer. In nucleotides, the CDR3 is TGTGCCAGCTCCGCTGAGCGCAGGGGGAATGAGCAGTTCTTC. Protein product: CASSAERRGNEQFF.